These 20 T cell receptor beta chains originate from one sample sequenced in a study of blood T cell repertoires in COVID-19 (dated by TCRdb to about 2020). Receptor amplification or capture employed the immunoSEQ multiplex PCR assay. The table comes from immuneACCESS by way of TCRdb, which keeps in-frame sequences with V and J called. Part of the clones is missing from these tables; in studies checked, under half for an unresolved V gene and the rest for unknown reasons. A total of some 500,000 clones appear in this sample, 70% to 90% of them only once. Of the sample, roughly 7.4% is held by the ten largest clones. Sequenced material: peripheral blood. The origin of the receptors is a woman in her 50s with COVID-19, enrolled during active disease.

The chain uses TRBV10-3 and TRBJ1-3; D remains unclear. The CDR3 is 14 residues long. The V and J ends lost 6 bases and 0 bases respectively, with 9 bases between them. CDR1 and CDR2 from the germline V gene are ENHRY and SYGVKD. This CDR3 is CAIRRDFSGNTIYF. The CDR3 region has the DNA TGTGCCATCAGGAGGGATTTCTCTGGAAACACCATATATTTT.

V is TRBV18 and J is TRBJ1-1; tentative D call: TRBD1 (6 bases). V was clipped by 1 base and J by 0 bases, with 9 bases between them. Germline CDR1 is KGHSH and CDR2 is LQKENI. This CDR3 is 15 amino acids long. CDR3 sequence reads: CASSPRAGVNTEAFF. The CDR3 DNA reads TGTGCCAGCTCACCACGGGCAGGGGTGAACACTGAAGCTTTCTTT.

The rearrangement uses TRBV5-3 and TRBJ2-5; 9 nucleotides line up with TRBD1. TRBV5-3 is marked as an open reading frame, function uncertain. The CDR3 runs 16 residues. V shed 4 bases, J shed 7 bases, and the junction held 14 bases outside the gene matches. The CDR3 nucleotides are TGTGCCAGAAGCGCCCGGGGGGACAGGGTACAGGGGACCCAGTACTTC. It specifies CARSARGDRVQGTQYF.

The chain couples TRBV6-5 to TRBJ1-2; 7 bases fit TRBD1. This CDR3 comprises 14 residues. Trimming took 6 bases from V and 6 from J; bases not matched to a gene: 10. Looked up from germline, CDR1 is MNHEY and CDR2 is SVGAGI. The CDR3 sequence: CASRRQGRFDGYTF. The CDR3 DNA sequence: TGTGCCAGCAGGCGACAGGGACGCTTCGATGGCTACACCTTC.

J is TRBJ1-1 and V is TRBV5-4; perhaps TRBD1 as D (6 bases). Trimming took off 7 bases at V and 0 bases at J, with 16 bases between the two ends. CDR1 is SGHNT, CDR2 YYREEE, per germline (reference sequence). The CDR3 sequence is 15 residues long. The CDR3 is CASATGPGLNTEAFF. CDR3 coding DNA: TGTGCCAGCGCGACAGGACCAGGGTTGAACACTGAAGCTTTCTTT.

This rearrangement joins TRBV6-2 or TRBV6-3 to TRBJ1-1; no reliable D call. Trimming shortened V by 5 bases and J by 4 bases, and 8 bases separated the two germline ends. CDR1 is MNHEY, CDR2 SVGEGT, per germline. The CDR3 totals 12 residues. In DNA form, the CDR3 reads TGTGCCAGCAGTGCAAGCCGCACTGAAGCTTTCTTT. This codes for CASSASRTEAFF.

V usage is TRBV6-6 and J usage is TRBJ1-5; 8 bases match TRBD1. The CDR3 runs to 14 residues. J was trimmed by 6 bases and V by 5 bases; bases with no gene match: 6. The germline V gene has CDR1 MNHNY and CDR2 SVGAGI (reference sequence). The CDR3 loop reads CASSKTGETQPQHF. In DNA, the CDR3 is TGTGCCAGCAGTAAGACAGGGGAGACTCAGCCCCAGCATTTT.

This chain connects TRBV6-5 to TRBJ2-7; tentative D call: TRBD2 (7 bases). CDR3 size: 14 residues. Between the trimmed V and J ends, which lost 2 bases and 2 bases, there was a span of 10 bases. Germline values: CDR1 MNHEY, CDR2 SVGAGI. DNA of the CDR3: TGTGCCAGCAGTTACAAGGGGGGGGCCTACGAGCAGTACTTC. It yields the protein CASSYKGGAYEQYF.

This clone was found a few times. The rearrangement uses TRBV2 and TRBJ1-2; D possibly corresponds to TRBD1 (6 bases). In germline, CDR1 is SNHLY, CDR2 FYNNEI. Trimming removed 0 bases from V and 2 bases from J, with 13 bases in between. This CDR3 has 16 residues. DNA of the CDR3: TGTGCCAGCAGTGAAGCGTACAGGGAGGGGAACTATGGCTACACCTTC. Protein product: CASSEAYREGNYGYTF.

This clone came up a few times. V is TRBV7-8 and J is TRBJ1-1, with D unresolved. In germline, CDR1 is SGHVS, CDR2 FQNEAQ. CDR3 length: 13 residues. The V and J ends lost 1 base and 1 base respectively, with 4 bases between them. In DNA, the CDR3 is TGTGCCAGCAGCTTAGGACAGAACACTGAAGCTTTCTTT. As protein: CASSLGQNTEAFF.

The chain is built from TRBV12-3 or TRBV12-4 and TRBJ2-7; tentatively, D is TRBD2 (5 bases). The CDR3 runs to 12 residues. The V end lost 3 bases, the J end lost 6 bases, and 9 bases lay between the germline ends. The CDR3 nucleotides are TGTGCCAGCAGTTTTACGGGGAGCGAGCAGTACTTC. Its protein is CASSFTGSEQYF.

The chain is built from TRBV9 and TRBJ1-2; D is perhaps TRBD1 (5 bases). CDR1 and CDR2 (germline): SGDLS, YYNGEE. V lost 1 base to trimming and J lost 3 bases, with 16 bases between them. The CDR3 runs to 16 residues. CDR3 region: CASSVRRTGGYYGYTF. The CDR3 DNA sequence: TGTGCCAGCAGCGTAAGGCGGACGGGGGGGTACTATGGCTACACCTTC.

This clone was detected only once. The V gene is TRBV7-9, the J gene TRBJ1-6; tentatively, D is TRBD1 (5 bases). The CDR3 loop spans 14 amino acids. V lost 3 bases and J 9 bases, leaving 12 bases between the germline ends. The germline V gene encodes CDR1 SEHNR and CDR2 FQNEAQ (reference sequence). The CDR3 DNA reads as TGTGCCAGCAGCTTCGGGGACTCAAGTTCACCCCTCCACTTT. Its translation is CASSFGDSSSPLHF.

V is TRBV5-1 and J is TRBJ1-2; tentative D call: TRBD1 (6 bases). Germline values: CDR1 SGHRS, CDR2 YFSETQ. The CDR3 extends over 15 amino acids. Deletions cut 1 base from V and 2 bases from J, with 12 bases between. In DNA, the CDR3 is TGCGCCAGCAGCTTGTGGGGGGGCGCCAACTATGGCTACACCTTC. The encoded protein is CASSLWGGANYGYTF.

The V call is TRBV12-5, the J call TRBJ1-4, with 9 bases that match TRBD1. With V trimmed by 4 bases and J by 5 bases, 8 bases remained unmatched. Germline V CDR1 and CDR2: LGHNT, FRNRAP. This CDR3 has 16 residues. This chain's CDR3 is CASGYGTGLGNEKLFF. The CDR3, as DNA: TGTGCTAGTGGTTATGGGACAGGGTTAGGAAATGAAAAACTGTTTTTT.

The chain couples TRBV5-4 to TRBJ1-2; TRBD1 matches at 7 bases. Trimming at V came to 4 bases and at J to 4 bases, leaving 4 bases not matched to a gene. The CDR3 totals 13 residues. CDR1 is SGHNT and CDR2 is YYREEE in the germline V gene (reference sequence). As DNA, the CDR3 is TGTGCCAGCAGCCTCCGGACAGGCTATGGCTACACCTTC. Amino acids: CASSLRTGYGYTF.

The V and J genes are TRBV11-2 and TRBJ1-2, with D possibly being TRBD1 (6 bases). Per the germline V gene, CDR1 is SGHAT and CDR2 is FQNNGV. This CDR3 comprises 15 residues. Trimming removed 1 base from V and 6 bases from J, with 15 bases in between. The CDR3 nucleotides read TGTGCCAGCAGCTTAGGGGCAGGGGATGTGAATGGCTACACCTTC. It codes for CASSLGAGDVNGYTF. The variable domain in full, with the rest retrieved from reference TRBV11-2 and TRBJ1-2, is EAGVAQSPRYKIIEKRQSVAFWCNPISGHATLYWYQQILGQGPKLLIQFQNNGVVDDSQLPKDRFSAERLKGVDSTLKIQPAKLEDSAVYLCASSLGAGDVNGYTFGSGTRLTVV.

The chain has TRBV19 and TRBJ2-5, with 12 bases aligning to TRBD2. Unmatched junction bases numbered 18, after V lost 3 bases and J lost 7 bases. Germline V gene data show CDR1 as LNHDA and CDR2 as SQIVND (reference sequence). This CDR3 has 19 residues. The CDR3, as DNA: TGTGCCAGTAGTATCTCCCTCGGACTAGCGGGGTCCCATATGGGGACCCAGTACTTC. This sequence encodes CASSISLGLAGSHMGTQYF.

The J gene is TRBJ2-1, the V gene TRBV6-5; possible D gene TRBD2, 6 bases. Germline CDR1 MNHEY, CDR2 SVGAGI. The CDR3 is made up of 12 amino acids. The germline V and J ends were trimmed by 11 bases and 6 bases, with 14 bases remaining between them. CDR3 loop: CAGTSLSNEQFF. The CDR3 region has the DNA TGTGCCGGGACTTCTTTGAGCAATGAGCAGTTCTTC.

Of note for this clone: Other DNA sequences in this specimen translate into the identical CDR3. The CDR3 DNA follows: TGTGCCAGCAGTCCCGGGGGGAACACTGAAGCTTTCTTT. Translation gives CASSPGGNTEAFF. The chain carries TRBV9 and TRBJ1-1; tentative D call: TRBD1 (5 bases). Germline loops: CDR1 SGDLS, CDR2 YYNGEE. There are 13 residues in the CDR3. V was cut by 5 bases and J by 1 base, with 9 bases left in between.